This T cell receptor (beta chain) was found in a study of blood T cell repertoires in COVID-19. As for the study in general: The cDNA or gDNA used as material had been derived from T cells, B-cell-depleted T cells, or PBMCs.

Original handling: Estimates of nucleated cell counts were drawn from the amplification of reference gene primers. Using immunoSEQ multiplex PCR, the repertoire was profiled, and TCRdb retains in-frame clones only, with some absent. Clone size and V and J calls were adopted from that table, with D and trimming inferred from the DNA. The sample includes 400,000 to 450,000 clones, approximately 89% seen only once; the top ten take roughly 12%. Recruited during active infection, patients (from Seattle) were subsequently followed longitudinally. This CDR3 is built from 12 residues. The germline V gene has CDR1 SGHNT and CDR2 YENEEA. Trimming took off 3 bases at V and 5 bases at J, with 7 bases between the two ends.

The chain employs TRBV11-3 and TRBJ1-1; D call uncertain. The sequence was obtained from a woman in her fifties or sixties with COVID-19, enrolled during active disease. Source material: peripheral blood. The CDR3 DNA is TGTGCCAGCAGCTTCGGGGAAACTGAAGCTTTCTTT. It specifies CASSFGETEAFF. Using reference TRBV11-3 and TRBJ1-1 for the parts outside the CDR3, the full variable domain is EAGVVQSPRYKIIEKKQPVAFWCNPISGHNTLYWYLQNLGQGPELLIRYENEEAVDDSQLPKDRFSAERLKGVDSTLKIQPAELGDSAVYLCASSFGETEAFFGQGTRLTVV.